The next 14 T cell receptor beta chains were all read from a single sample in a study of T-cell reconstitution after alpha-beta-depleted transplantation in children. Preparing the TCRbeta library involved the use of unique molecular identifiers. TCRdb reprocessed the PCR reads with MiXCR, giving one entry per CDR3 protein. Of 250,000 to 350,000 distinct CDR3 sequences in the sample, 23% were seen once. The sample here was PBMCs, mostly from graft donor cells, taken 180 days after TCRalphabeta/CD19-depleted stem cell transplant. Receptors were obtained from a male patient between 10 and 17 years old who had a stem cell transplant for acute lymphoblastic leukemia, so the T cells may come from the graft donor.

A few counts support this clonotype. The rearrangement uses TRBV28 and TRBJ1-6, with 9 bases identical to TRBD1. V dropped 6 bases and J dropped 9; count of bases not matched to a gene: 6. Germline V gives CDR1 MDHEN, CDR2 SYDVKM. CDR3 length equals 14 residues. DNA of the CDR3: TGTGCCAGCAGCCCCGGGACAGGGCCTTCACCCCTCCACTTT. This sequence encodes CASSPGTGPSPLHF.

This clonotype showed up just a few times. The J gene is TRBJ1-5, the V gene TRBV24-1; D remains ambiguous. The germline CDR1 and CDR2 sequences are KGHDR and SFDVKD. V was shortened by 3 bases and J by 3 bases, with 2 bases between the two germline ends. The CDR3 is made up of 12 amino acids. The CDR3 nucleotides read TGTGCCACCAGTGATCACAATCAGCCCCAGCATTTT. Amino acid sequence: CATSDHNQPQHF.

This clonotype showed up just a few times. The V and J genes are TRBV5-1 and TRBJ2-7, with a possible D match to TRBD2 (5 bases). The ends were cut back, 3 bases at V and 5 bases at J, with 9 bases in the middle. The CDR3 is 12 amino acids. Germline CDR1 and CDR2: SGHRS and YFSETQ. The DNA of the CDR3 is TGCGCCAGCAGCTCGAGGGTGAACGAGCAGTACTTC. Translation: CASSSRVNEQYF.

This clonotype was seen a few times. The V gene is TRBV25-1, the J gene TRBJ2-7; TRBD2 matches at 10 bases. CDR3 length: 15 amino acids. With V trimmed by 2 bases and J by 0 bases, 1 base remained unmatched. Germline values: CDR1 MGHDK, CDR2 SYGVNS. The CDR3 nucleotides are TGTGCCAGCAGTGAAAGGACTAGCGGCTCCTACGAGCAGTACTTC. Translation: CASSERTSGSYEQYF.

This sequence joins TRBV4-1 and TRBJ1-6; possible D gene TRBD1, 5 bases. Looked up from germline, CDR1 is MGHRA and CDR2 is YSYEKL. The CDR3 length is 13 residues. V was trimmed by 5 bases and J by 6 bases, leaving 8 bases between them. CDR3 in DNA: TGCGCCAGCAGCGAAGGGGTTAATTCACCCCTCCACTTT. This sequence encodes CASSEGVNSPLHF.

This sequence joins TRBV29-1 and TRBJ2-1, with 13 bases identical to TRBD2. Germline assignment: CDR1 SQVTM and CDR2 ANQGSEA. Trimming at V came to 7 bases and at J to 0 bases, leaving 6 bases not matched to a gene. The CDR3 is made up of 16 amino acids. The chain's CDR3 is CSAARTSGSSYNEQFF. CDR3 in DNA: TGCAGCGCCGCTAGGACTAGCGGGAGCTCCTACAATGAGCAGTTCTTC.

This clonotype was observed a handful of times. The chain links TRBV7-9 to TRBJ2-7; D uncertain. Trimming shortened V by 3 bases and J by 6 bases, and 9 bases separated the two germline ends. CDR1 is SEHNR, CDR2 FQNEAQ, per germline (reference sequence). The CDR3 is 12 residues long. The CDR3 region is CASSFPLGEQYF. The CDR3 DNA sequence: TGTGCCAGCAGCTTTCCCCTTGGCGAGCAGTACTTC.

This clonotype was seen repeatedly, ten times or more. The CDR3 DNA reads TGTGCCAGCAGTCTCGAGCGGGTCCTTTTCTACAATGAGCAGTTCTTC. The encoded protein is CASSLERVLFYNEQFF. This chain uses TRBV6-5 with TRBJ2-1; a weak D match, TRBD2 (6 bases). The germline gives CDR1 MNHEY, CDR2 SVGAGI. The CDR3 covers 16 residues. The V end lost 5 bases, the J end lost 3 bases, and 17 bases lay between the germline ends.

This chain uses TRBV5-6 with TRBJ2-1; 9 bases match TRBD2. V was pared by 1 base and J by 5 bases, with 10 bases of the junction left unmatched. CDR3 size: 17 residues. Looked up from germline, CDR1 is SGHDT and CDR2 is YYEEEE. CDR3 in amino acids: CASSLIPGLAPNNEQFF. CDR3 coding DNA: TGTGCCAGCAGCTTGATTCCGGGACTAGCACCCAACAATGAGCAGTTCTTC. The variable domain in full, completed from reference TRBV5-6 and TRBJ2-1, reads DAGVTQSPTHLIKTRGQQVTLRCSPKSGHDTVSWYQQALGQGPQFIFQYYEEEERQRGNFPDRFSGHQFPNYSSELNVNALLLGDSALYLCASSLIPGLAPNNEQFFGPGTRLTVL.

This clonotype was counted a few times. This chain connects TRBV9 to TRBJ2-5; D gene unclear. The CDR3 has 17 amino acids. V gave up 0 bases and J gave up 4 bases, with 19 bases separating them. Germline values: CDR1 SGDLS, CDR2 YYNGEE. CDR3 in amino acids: CASSVGYGRLLVETQYF. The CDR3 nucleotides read TGTGCCAGCAGCGTAGGTTACGGCCGCTTACTTGTAGAGACCCAGTACTTC. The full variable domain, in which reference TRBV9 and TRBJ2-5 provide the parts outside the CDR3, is DSGVTQTPKHLITATGQRVTLRCSPRSGDLSVYWYQQSLDQGLQFLIQYYNGEERAKGNILERFSAQQFPDLHSELNLSSLELGDSALYFCASSVGYGRLLVETQYFGPGTRLLVL.

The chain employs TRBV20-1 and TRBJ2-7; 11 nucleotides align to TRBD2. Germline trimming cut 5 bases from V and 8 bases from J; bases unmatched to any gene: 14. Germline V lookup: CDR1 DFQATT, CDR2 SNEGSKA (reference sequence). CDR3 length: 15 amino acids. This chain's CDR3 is CSALDRGLADFKQYF. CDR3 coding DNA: TGCAGTGCTTTAGACCGGGGACTAGCGGATTTTAAGCAGTACTTC.

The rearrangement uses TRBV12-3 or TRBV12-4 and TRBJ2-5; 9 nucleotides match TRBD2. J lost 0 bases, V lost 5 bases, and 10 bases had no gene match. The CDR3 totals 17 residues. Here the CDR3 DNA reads TGTGCCAGCAGTCCCTCCGGGCTAGCGGGGTACCAAGAGACCCAGTACTTC. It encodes CASSPSGLAGYQETQYF.

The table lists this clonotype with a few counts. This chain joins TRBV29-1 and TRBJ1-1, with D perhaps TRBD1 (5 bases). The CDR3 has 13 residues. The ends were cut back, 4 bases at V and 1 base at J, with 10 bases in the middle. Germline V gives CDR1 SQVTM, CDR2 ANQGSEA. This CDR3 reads CSVGGRTNTEAFF. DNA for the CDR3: TGCAGCGTTGGGGGACGGACGAACACTGAAGCTTTCTTT.

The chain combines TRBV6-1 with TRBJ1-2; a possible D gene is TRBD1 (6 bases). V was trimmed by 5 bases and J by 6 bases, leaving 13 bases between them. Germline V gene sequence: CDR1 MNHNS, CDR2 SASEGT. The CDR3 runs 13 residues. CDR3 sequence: CASSPTGSDGYTF. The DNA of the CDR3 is TGTGCCAGCAGTCCGACAGGTTCTGATGGCTACACCTTC.